Shown below are 22 T cell receptor beta chains from a single sample sequenced in a study of PD-1 blockade in classical Hodgkin lymphoma (dated by TCRdb to about 2020). Reading the label with the study, this specimen's time point is: cycle 4 day 1 (C4D1), after around six weeks of nivolumab. Every trial patient had relapsed after autologous stem cell transplantation, and cohorts A, B and C differed in prior brentuximab vedotin exposure. The receptor library was made with the immunoSEQ multiplex PCR assay. TCRdb obtained this table from immuneACCESS and retained in-frame rearrangements with V and J assigned. These tables miss some clones; where compared with another copy, unresolved V genes account for less than half of the shortfall, and the remainder is unexplained. The sample yields roughly 100,000 clones; approximately 94% were counted once. Of the sample, less than 2% is held by the ten largest clones.

Specimen: peripheral blood mononuclear cells (PBMCs), collected before the fourth cycle of nivolumab. The origin of the receptors is a human donor with classical Hodgkin lymphoma.

The chain links TRBV5-1 to TRBJ2-1; tentative D call: TRBD1 (5 bases). The ends were cut back, 4 bases at V and 8 bases at J, with 7 bases in the middle. Germline loops: CDR1 SGHRS, CDR2 YFSETQ. The CDR3 consists of 11 residues. The CDR3 sequence: CASSRGDEQFF. The CDR3, as DNA: TGCGCCAGCAGCAGGGGCGATGAGCAGTTCTTC.

J is TRBJ1-3 and V is TRBV6-1; tentative D call: TRBD1 (5 bases). CDR1 and CDR2 from the germline V gene are MNHNS and SASEGT. V was trimmed by 3 bases and J by 4 bases, leaving 13 bases between them. There are 15 residues in the CDR3. The CDR3 DNA follows: TGTGCCAGCAGTGAGAGCTCTGGGGCGGGAAACACCATATATTTT. It yields the protein CASSESSGAGNTIYF.

This chain links TRBV27 with TRBJ2-5, with 7 nucleotides matching TRBD2. Germline V CDR1 and CDR2: MNHEY, SMNVEV (reference sequence). V lost 4 bases, J lost 3 bases, and 8 bases stayed unmatched. The CDR3 has 15 amino acids. CDR3 region: CASSSGQGREETQYF. CDR3 nucleotide sequence: TGTGCCAGCAGTTCAGGACAAGGGAGGGAAGAGACCCAGTACTTC.

The chain employs TRBV7-7 and TRBJ2-1, with 7 bases identical to TRBD2. The CDR3 is made up of 14 amino acids. V dropped 5 bases and J dropped 7; count of bases not matched to a gene: 8. Per germline, CDR1 SSHAT and CDR2 FNYEAQ (reference sequence). CDR3 coding DNA: TGTGCCAGCAGCCGAGACATTAGCGGGAATGAGCAGTTCTTC. Its protein is CASSRDISGNEQFF.

The J gene is TRBJ2-7, the V gene TRBV6-6; no reliable D call. Germline V gene lookup returns CDR1 MNHNY and CDR2 SVGAGI (reference sequence). The V end lost 0 bases, the J end lost 4 bases, and 13 bases lay between the germline ends. CDR3 length: 15 residues. CDR3 in amino acids: CASSYSRLQLYEQYF. CDR3 in DNA: TGTGCCAGCAGTTACTCAAGACTCCAACTATACGAGCAGTACTTC.

This chain joins TRBV4-1 and TRBJ2-5; tentatively, D is TRBD1 or TRBD2 (5 bases each). The germline gives CDR1 MGHRA, CDR2 YSYEKL. Trimming shortened V by 0 bases and J by 1 base, and 12 bases separated the two germline ends. The CDR3 is 16 amino acids. DNA of the CDR3: TGCGCCAGCAGCCAAGATCGGGGCGGGTTCCAAGAGACCCAGTACTTC. Protein product: CASSQDRGGFQETQYF.

The chain recombines TRBV9 with TRBJ1-1, with 10 bases fitting TRBD1. CDR3 length: 15 residues. Looked up from germline, CDR1 is SGDLS and CDR2 is YYNGEE. V was clipped by 3 bases and J by 5 bases; unmatched bases: 7. DNA for the CDR3: TGTGCCAGCAGCGAGAGGGGACAGGGGTTGACTGAAGCTTTCTTT. Translation gives CASSERGQGLTEAFF.

This chain joins TRBV30 and TRBJ1-1; no reliable D call. Germline values: CDR1 GTSNPN, CDR2 SVGIG (reference sequence). This CDR3 comprises 11 residues. The CDR3 bases are TGTGCGGGATCCCCGGGCCCTGAAGCTTTCTTT. Translated: CAGSPGPEAFF. Filled out from reference TRBV30 and TRBJ1-1, the complete variable domain reads SQTIHQWPATLVQPVGSPLSLECTVEGTSNPNLYWYRQAAGRGLQLLFYSVGIGQISSEVPQNLSASRPQDRQFILSSKKLLLSDSGFYLCAGSPGPEAFFGQGTRLTVV.

This chain links TRBV11-1 with TRBJ2-7, with D tentatively TRBD2 (6 bases). In germline, CDR1 is SGHAT, CDR2 FQDESV (reference sequence). V shed 5 bases and J shed 2 bases, with 19 bases lying between them. CDR3 length: 16 residues. This CDR3 reads CASSPNLQRVPYEQYF. The CDR3 region has the DNA TGTGCCAGCAGCCCGAACTTACAGCGGGTCCCCTACGAGCAGTACTTC.

The rearrangement uses TRBV5-6 and TRBJ2-4; possible D gene TRBD1, 6 bases. Germline V gene lookup returns CDR1 SGHDT and CDR2 YYEEEE. The CDR3 is 11 amino acids. With 0 bases removed from V and 13 bases from J, the gap between germline ends came to 8 bases. CDR3 residues: CASSLGDNQYF. The CDR3, as DNA: TGTGCCAGCAGCTTGGGGGACAACCAGTACTTC. Complete variable domain (other parts from reference TRBV5-6 and TRBJ2-4): DAGVTQSPTHLIKTRGQQVTLRCSPKSGHDTVSWYQQALGQGPQFIFQYYEEEERQRGNFPDRFSGHQFPNYSSELNVNALLLGDSALYLCASSLGDNQYFGAGTRLSVL.

The rearrangement joins TRBV30 to TRBJ2-3; D might be TRBD1 or TRBD2, each matching 6 bases. Trimming took 3 bases from V and 6 from J, leaving 19 bases between them. This CDR3 region has 15 residues. Germline lookup yields CDR1 GTSNPN and CDR2 SVGIG (reference sequence). DNA for the CDR3: TGTGCCTGGAGGGGATGGTCGGGGGCGGGGGATACGCAGTATTTT. This translates into CAWRGWSGAGDTQYF. The whole variable domain, remainder taken from reference TRBV30 and TRBJ2-3, is SQTIHQWPATLVQPVGSPLSLECTVEGTSNPNLYWYRQAAGRGLQLLFYSVGIGQISSEVPQNLSASRPQDRQFILSSKKLLLSDSGFYLCAWRGWSGAGDTQYFGPGTRLTVL.

V gene TRBV28 combines with J gene TRBJ1-5, with D unresolved. V shed 3 bases and J shed 5 bases, with 2 bases lying between them. Germline values: CDR1 MDHEN, CDR2 SYDVKM. This CDR3 region has 11 residues. As DNA, the CDR3 is TGTGCCAGCAGTTTCGATCAGCCCCAGCATTTT. Amino acid sequence: CASSFDQPQHF.

The J gene is TRBJ1-3, the V gene TRBV18; TRBD1 aligns across 7 bases. The CDR3 consists of 15 residues. Germline V CDR1 and CDR2: KGHSH, LQKENI. After removal of 5 bases from V and 4 bases from J, the junction contained 8 bases not matched to a gene. The CDR3 is CASSAQGSKGNTIYF. CDR3 DNA sequence: TGTGCCAGCTCAGCACAGGGGTCGAAAGGAAACACCATATATTTT.

This clone was counted a few times. The rearrangement links TRBV6-1 to TRBJ2-7, with D uncertain. V dropped 2 bases and J dropped 6 bases, with 8 bases sitting between them. Germline CDR1 is MNHNS and CDR2 is SASEGT. CDR3 length: 12 amino acids. The DNA for the CDR3 is TGTGCCAGCAGTGAACTAACGCGCGAGCAGTACTTC. Its protein is CASSELTREQYF.

The chain combines TRBV30 with TRBJ2-5; unclear D gene. V gave up 3 bases and J gave up 5 bases, with 10 bases separating them. Looked up from germline, CDR1 is GTSNPN and CDR2 is SVGIG (reference sequence). The CDR3 is 12 residues long. The CDR3, as DNA: TGTGCCTGGAGGGGGTTTAGCGAGACCCAGTACTTC. Its protein is CAWRGFSETQYF.

The CDR3 bases are TGTGCCAGCACCACCCGGGCAGGGTTAGACTACGAGCAGTACTTC. Translation: CASTTRAGLDYEQYF. The chain recombines TRBV28 with TRBJ2-7; perhaps TRBD1 as D (5 bases). The germline V and J ends were trimmed by 7 bases and 3 bases, with 19 bases remaining between them. Germline V gene lookup returns CDR1 MDHEN and CDR2 SYDVKM. The CDR3 is 15 residues long.

The chain has TRBV5-4 and TRBJ2-6, with D perhaps matching TRBD1 or TRBD2 (5 bases each). V was shortened by 3 bases and J by 2 bases, with 6 bases between the two germline ends. In germline, CDR1 is SGHNT, CDR2 YYREEE (reference sequence). This CDR3 region has 14 residues. The CDR3 loop reads CASSWGTGANVLTF. For the CDR3, the DNA is TGTGCCAGCAGCTGGGGGACTGGGGCCAACGTCCTGACTTTC.

V gene TRBV6-1 combines with J gene TRBJ2-1; D is possibly TRBD1 (6 bases). The V and J ends lost 4 bases and 4 bases respectively, with 26 bases between them. Germline V lookup: CDR1 MNHNS, CDR2 SASEGT. The CDR3 consists of 19 residues. Written as DNA, the CDR3 is TGTGCCAGCAGTGGCCTAGGACAGCGAGCTTCAAACCGTTACAATGAGCAGTTCTTC. This codes for CASSGLGQRASNRYNEQFF.

V usage is TRBV5-4 and J usage is TRBJ1-1; D gene uncertain. This CDR3 is built from 13 residues. The germline CDR1 and CDR2 sequences are SGHNT and YYREEE (reference sequence). The V and J ends lost 0 bases and 11 bases respectively, with 14 bases between them. The CDR3 bases are TGTGCCAGCAGCTTGGTTCGGCAGGACGGGGCTTTCTTT. It encodes CASSLVRQDGAFF.

The CDR3 here is CASSSRTGQETQYF. As DNA, the CDR3 is TGTGCCAGCAGCTCCAGGACAGGGCAAGAGACCCAGTACTTC. The gene calls are TRBV9 and TRBJ2-5; 8 bases are a match to TRBD1. Germline lookup yields CDR1 SGDLS and CDR2 YYNGEE. V shed 4 bases, J shed 2 bases, and the junction held 4 bases outside the gene matches. This CDR3 spans 14 amino acids.

This clone appeared a few times. J is TRBJ1-1 and V is TRBV4-1; D is unresolved. Germline-derived CDR1 and CDR2 are MGHRA and YSYEKL. The CDR3 runs 17 residues. V lost 1 base and J 0 bases, leaving 15 bases between the germline ends. CDR3 nucleotides: TGCGCCAGCAGCCAAGTAGATATAGGTTTTATGAACACTGAAGCTTTCTTT. Residues: CASSQVDIGFMNTEAFF.

The chain recombines TRBV10-3 with TRBJ2-2, with D perhaps TRBD1 (6 bases). Germline-derived CDR1 and CDR2 are ENHRY and SYGVKD. The CDR3 covers 15 residues. The V gene lost 5 bases and the J gene lost 7 bases, with 17 bases spanning the gap. The CDR3 sequence: CAISQNTGSGGELFF. The CDR3 nucleotides are TGTGCCATCAGTCAAAATACAGGGTCCGGCGGGGAGCTGTTTTTT.